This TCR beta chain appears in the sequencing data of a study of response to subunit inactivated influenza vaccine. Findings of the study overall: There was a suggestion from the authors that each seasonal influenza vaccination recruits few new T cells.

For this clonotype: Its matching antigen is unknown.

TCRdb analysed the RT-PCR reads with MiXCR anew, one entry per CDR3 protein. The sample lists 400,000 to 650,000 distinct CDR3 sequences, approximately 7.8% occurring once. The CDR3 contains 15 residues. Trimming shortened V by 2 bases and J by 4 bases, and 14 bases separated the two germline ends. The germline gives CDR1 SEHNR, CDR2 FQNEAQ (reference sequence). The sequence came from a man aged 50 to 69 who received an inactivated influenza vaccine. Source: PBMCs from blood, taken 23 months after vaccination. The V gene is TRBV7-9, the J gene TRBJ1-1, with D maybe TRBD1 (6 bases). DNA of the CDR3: TGTGCCAGCAGCTTACCGTTAGGGGGACGCACTGAAGCTTTCTTT. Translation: CASSLPLGGRTEAFF.